These T cell receptor beta chains were read from a single sample in a study of blood T cell repertoires in COVID-19. Only in-frame clones appear in the TCRdb table, and some are missing; sequencing was by immunoSEQ multiplex PCR. The sample contains about 310,000 clones, 75% to 90% of which appear only once. The sequencing input was PBMCs or T cells enriched from blood (not recorded which). The receptors come from a man younger than 45 who had recovered from COVID-19. Each CDR3 is given with its conserved first and last residue. Each record gives: V gene, J gene, CDR3 protein.

TRBV27	TRBJ1-4	CASSSHRGRWEKLFF
TRBV5-6	TRBJ1-4	CASSLVTTGLNEKLFF
TRBV2	TRBJ1-2	CASITDRNYGYTF
TRBV4-2	TRBJ1-6	CASSQSGGSYNSPLHF
TRBV15	TRBJ1-4	CATSRVVSGGNEKLFF
TRBV30	TRBJ1-6	CAWTTGTGNSPLHF
TRBV5-1	TRBJ1-5	CASSLDRGDQPQHF
TRBV6-1	TRBJ2-3	CASSEGGGAADTQYF
TRBV7-3	TRBJ2-7	CASSLRLAGSNEQYF
TRBV9	TRBJ2-2	CASSVGQRGYTGELFF
TRBV9	TRBJ2-5	CASSVEPSAETQYF
TRBV5-1	TRBJ1-2	CASSTGPDRNYGYTF
TRBV30	TRBJ1-3	CAWSAFAASSGNTIYF
TRBV4-3	TRBJ1-6	CASSQDVTRGGGNSPLHF
TRBV18	TRBJ1-1	CASSGGRGSMNTEAFF
TRBV24-1	TRBJ2-6	CATSEGTAGANVLTF
TRBV5-5	TRBJ1-5	CASSFTGNQPQHF
TRBV10-2	TRBJ1-1	CASSERQLGEAFF
TRBV7-9	TRBJ2-1	CASSPRGGGPYNEQFF
TRBV7-8	TRBJ2-5	CASSAEETQYF
TRBV11-2	TRBJ1-2	CASSLDAGVRSYTF
TRBV14	TRBJ1-2	CASSDNLRLFPGYGYTF
TRBV3-1/TRBV3-2	TRBJ2-1	CASSPQDVIAYNEQFF
TRBV9	TRBJ2-2	CASSPGGTGELFF
TRBV7-3	TRBJ2-3	CASSRLAGSTDTQYF
TRBV5-4	TRBJ1-1	CASSSGTKGFNTEAFF
TRBV4-3	TRBJ1-1	CASSRGQGLTEAFF
TRBV6-5	TRBJ1-5	CASSYETVYQPQHF
TRBV5-6	TRBJ2-7	CASSPGTGFYEQYF
TRBV5-5	TRBJ2-1	CASSSGTGSYNEQFF
TRBV11-3	TRBJ2-7	CASSSHGGQGRSYEQYF
TRBV24-1	TRBJ2-1	CATSDPSGGHYNEQFF
TRBV7-7	TRBJ2-7	CASSSGTGDEQYF
TRBV6-5	TRBJ1-2	CASRGQSRGTYGYTF
TRBV29-1	TRBJ1-1	CSVGGQGAFF
TRBV18	TRBJ2-2	CASSGLAGALDTGELFF
TRBV4-1	TRBJ2-1	CASSRVGLAGGPTVYNEQFF
TRBV5-8	TRBJ2-2	CASSRSGLAGGPTGELFF
TRBV5-1	TRBJ1-2	CASSLDVGRDYGYTF
TRBV30	TRBJ2-1	CAWSILAPNEQFF
TRBV9	TRBJ1-2	CASSVGYRYGYTF
TRBV5-1	TRBJ1-1	CASSLDRVNTEAFF
TRBV5-1	TRBJ2-7	CASSFSSGTGISYEQYF
TRBV27	TRBJ2-1	CASSSLAEAYNEQFF
TRBV30	TRBJ2-1	CAWSRPGGINEQFF
TRBV7-8	TRBJ1-1	CASTRIMSEAFF
TRBV4-1	TRBJ1-1	CASITQGRRNTEAFF
TRBV5-1	TRBJ1-1	CASSLGDLVTEAFF